The 17 T cell receptor beta chains in this list originate from one sample, sequenced in a study of cytomegalovirus exposure and HLA in healthy donors. Amplification used 60 Vbeta primers and 13 Jbeta primers. Generated by immunoSEQ multiplex PCR, the TCRdb table keeps only in-frame clones and is missing some. The sample holds 140,000 to 150,000 clones, more than 9.5% seen once. The material sequenced was PBMCs. These receptors all come from a man between 45 and 60 years old in good health and CMV-seronegative.

This clone was counted between two and nine times. The CDR3 DNA is TGTGCCAGCAGCTCGGGGGGGCGGGAGACCCAGTACTTC. This codes for CASSSGGRETQYF. The chain has TRBV5-6 and TRBJ2-5; 8 bases are shared with TRBD2. The CDR3 contains 13 residues. J gave up 5 bases and V 3 bases, and 3 bases lay outside the gene matches. The germline gives CDR1 SGHDT, CDR2 YYEEEE.

The V and J genes are TRBV5-1 and TRBJ2-5, with a possible D match to TRBD2 (5 bases). Per germline, CDR1 SGHRS and CDR2 YFSETQ. V lost 0 bases to trimming and J lost 5 bases, with 14 bases between them. The CDR3 has 15 amino acids. CDR3 sequence: CASSLARLEGETQYF. In DNA, the CDR3 is TGCGCCAGCAGCTTGGCCAGGCTCGAGGGCGAGACCCAGTACTTC. Supplemented by reference TRBV5-1 and TRBJ2-5, the full variable domain reads KAGVTQTPRYLIKTRGQQVTLSCSPISGHRSVSWYQQTPGQGLQFLFEYFSETQRNKGNFPGRFSGRQFSNSRSEMNVSTLELGDSALYLCASSLARLEGETQYFGPGTRLLVL.

The V gene is TRBV30, the J gene TRBJ1-6, with D tentatively TRBD1 (5 bases). In germline, CDR1 is GTSNPN, CDR2 SVGIG (reference sequence). The CDR3 contains 15 residues. Deletions cut 4 bases from V and 7 bases from J, with 17 bases between. The CDR3 sequence: CAWTPGPGSNSPLHF. The CDR3 nucleotides read TGTGCCTGGACCCCCGGGCCAGGGTCCAATTCACCCCTCCACTTT.

The gene calls are TRBV29-1 and TRBJ1-1; D is undetermined. The CDR3 runs 13 residues. The ends were cut back, 1 base at V and 4 bases at J, with 10 bases in the middle. Germline CDR1 SQVTM, CDR2 ANQGSEA. The CDR3, as DNA: TGCAGCGTTGAAGGTAGGGAGGGCACTGAAGCTTTCTTT. Amino acid sequence: CSVEGREGTEAFF.

This clone was counted between two and nine times. The rearrangement links TRBV5-6 to TRBJ2-1, with 13 bases that match TRBD2. This CDR3 region has 16 residues. V shed 4 bases and J 1 base; nucleotides not matched to a gene: 2. CDR1 is SGHDT, CDR2 YYEEEE, per germline. This CDR3 is CASSPGLAGSYNEQFF. The CDR3 DNA follows: TGTGCCAGCAGCCCGGGACTAGCGGGGTCCTACAATGAGCAGTTCTTC.

This clone was picked up a small number of times. The chain recombines TRBV4-1 with TRBJ1-1; no reliable D call. The CDR3 consists of 14 residues. The V gene lost 5 bases and the J gene lost 8 bases, with 18 bases spanning the gap. In germline, CDR1 is MGHRA, CDR2 YSYEKL. The CDR3 nucleotides are TGCGCCAGCAGCAAGTCCGGGGAGGGATGGGAAGCTTTCTTT. Translating gives CASSKSGEGWEAFF.

The chain combines TRBV7-2 with TRBJ2-3, with 8 bases fitting TRBD2. Trimming at V came to 5 bases and at J to 10 bases, leaving 11 bases not matched to a gene. CDR3 length equals 14 residues. Germline loops: CDR1 SGHTA, CDR2 FQGNSA. CDR3 DNA: TGTGCCAGCAGCCCAACGGGACTAGATTTTGCGCAGTATTTT. This sequence encodes CASSPTGLDFAQYF.

This clone was seen a few times. This chain connects TRBV5-8 to TRBJ2-2, with 7 nucleotides matching TRBD2. The CDR3 loop spans 16 amino acids. J lost 1 base, V lost 1 base, and 4 bases had no gene match. Germline values: CDR1 SGHTS, CDR2 YDEGEE. The CDR3 DNA is TGTGCCAGCAGCTTGATAGGGAGGGGGAACACCGGGGAGCTGTTTTTT. Translated: CASSLIGRGNTGELFF. The full variable domain, completed using reference TRBV5-8 and TRBJ2-2, is EAGVTQSPTHLIKTRGQQATLRCSPISGHTSVYWYQQALGLGLQFLLWYDEGEERNRGNFPPRFSGRQFPNYSSELNVNALELEDSALYLCASSLIGRGNTGELFFGEGSRLTVL.

This clone was detected a few times. The chain combines TRBV18 with TRBJ1-5, with D possibly being TRBD1 (6 bases). This CDR3 has 15 amino acids. Trimming took 0 bases from V and 4 from J, leaving 10 bases between them. The germline V gene encodes CDR1 KGHSH and CDR2 LQKENI. Here the CDR3 DNA reads TGTGCCAGCTCACCACCGGGGGGGCGGAATCAGCCCCAGCATTTT. Protein product: CASSPPGGRNQPQHF.

This clone came up a few times. V and J are TRBV30 and TRBJ2-5; TRBD2 agrees at 8 bases. The CDR3 runs 13 residues. Looked up from germline, CDR1 is GTSNPN and CDR2 is SVGIG (reference sequence). The junction had 5 bases not matched to a gene; V was cut back by 3 bases and J by 5 bases. DNA for the CDR3: TGTGCCTGGAGCGGCCGCGGGGGGGAGACCCAGTACTTC. Protein: CAWSGRGGETQYF.

The V call is TRBV5-6, the J call TRBJ1-2; D perhaps matches TRBD1 (5 bases). With 3 bases removed from V and 8 bases from J, the gap between germline ends came to 17 bases. This CDR3 has 14 amino acids. The V gene's germline CDR1 is SGHDT and CDR2 YYEEEE. The CDR3 loop is CASSSNRGVGGYTF. In DNA form, the CDR3 reads TGTGCCAGCAGCTCGAACCGGGGGGTAGGGGGCTACACCTTC.

This clone was seen more than once but under ten times. The chain couples TRBV10-3 to TRBJ2-7, with TRBD2 identical over 8 bases. Germline assignment: CDR1 ENHRY and CDR2 SYGVKD. After removal of 4 bases from V and 5 bases from J, the junction contained 13 bases not matched to a gene. The CDR3 has 16 residues. The CDR3 nucleotides read TGTGCCATCAGTGCCCAGGGAAGCGGGAGTTTCGACGAGCAGTACTTC. It yields the protein CAISAQGSGSFDEQYF.

The rearrangement joins TRBV5-1 to TRBJ2-7, with 8 bases that match TRBD1. The CDR3 consists of 14 residues. V trimming: 4 bases; J trimming: 6 bases; junction bases outside the gene matches: 9. Per the germline V gene, CDR1 is SGHRS and CDR2 is YFSETQ. CDR3 DNA sequence: TGCGCCAGCAGCGTTGGACAGGGTGTCGGCGAGCAGTACTTC. Residues: CASSVGQGVGEQYF.

This clone was picked up a small number of times. The chain employs TRBV7-3 and TRBJ1-1, with D perhaps TRBD1 (5 bases). Germline lookup yields CDR1 SGHTA and CDR2 FQGTGA. The length of the CDR3 is 15 residues. V dropped 4 bases and J dropped 1 base, with 13 bases sitting between them. CDR3 sequence (DNA): TGTGCCAGCAGCTCGGGGGGGGACGCGAACACTGAAGCTTTCTTT. Amino acid sequence: CASSSGGDANTEAFF. The variable domain in full, completed from reference TRBV7-3 and TRBJ1-1, reads GAGVSQTPSNKVTEKGKYVELRCDPISGHTALYWYRQSLGQGPEFLIYFQGTGAADDSGLPNDRFFAVRPEGSVSTLKIQRTERGDSAVYLCASSSGGDANTEAFFGQGTRLTVV.

This clone showed up just a few times. The chain links TRBV30 to TRBJ1-1; 8 bases match TRBD1. With V trimmed by 3 bases and J by 1 base, 10 bases remained unmatched. Germline V lookup: CDR1 GTSNPN, CDR2 SVGIG (reference sequence). The length of the CDR3 is 16 residues. In DNA, the CDR3 is TGTGCCTGGAGGCAAGCAGGGGGCGCGTGGAACACTGAAGCTTTCTTT. Protein sequence: CAWRQAGGAWNTEAFF.

The chain carries TRBV19 and TRBJ2-7; D perhaps matches TRBD1 (6 bases). CDR1 is LNHDA and CDR2 is SQIVND in the germline V gene (reference sequence). Trimming shortened V by 5 bases and J by 0 bases, and 11 bases separated the two germline ends. CDR3 length equals 14 residues. This CDR3 is CASSAYRDSYEQYF. CDR3 DNA sequence: TGTGCCAGTAGTGCTTACAGGGACTCCTACGAGCAGTACTTC.

The rearrangement uses TRBV2 and TRBJ1-5; a weak D match, TRBD1 (5 bases). Trimming pared 3 bases from V and 2 bases from J, leaving 8 bases between. CDR1 SNHLY and CDR2 FYNNEI come from the germline V gene. There are 14 residues in the CDR3. This CDR3 reads CASSDRAGNQPQHF. The CDR3 coding sequence is TGTGCCAGCAGTGACAGGGCGGGCAATCAGCCCCAGCATTTT.